This TCR beta chain was recorded in a study of radiation and T cells in renal cell carcinoma (dated by TCRdb to the early 2020s). In terms of the full investigation: A total of 50 to 60 samples underwent TCR beta sequencing, made up of some 26 tumors and some 27 peripheral blood samples. Across all 53 samples, 4,016,671 unique CDR3 nucleotide sequences encoding some 2.6 million unique CDR3 amino acid sequences were identified. The full study reports these points: Compared with control tumors, irradiated tumors had a greater number of dominant CDR3 motifs, and these motifs made up a bigger portion of the repertoire. Only small tumor regions of 0.75 to 1 g were available, so intratumoral heterogeneity was not captured. With a single-armed trial design, the study had no way to address how radiation dose or scheduling affects the TCR repertoire. TCR clonality was higher in irradiated tumors than in controls, as the top 100 clonotypes made up an average of around 54% of the repertoire in irradiated tumors compared with around 43% in nephrectomy-only tumors.

With respect to this clone: This clone's antigen is unknown. It has no much larger one-base neighbor in the sample; base qualities were not kept.

TCR beta libraries were generated from genomic DNA with the immunoSEQ kit, following the manufacturer's recommendations. To prepare libraries, a first multiplex PCR with proprietary primers was run, followed by a second PCR that added unique barcodes, and a bead cleanup was done after each round. A kit-provided positive control reaction and a negative control reaction were included in every sample batch. The final libraries underwent checking on an Agilent 4200 TapeStation D1000 ScreenTape, volumetric pooling, and quantification by qPCR. Sequencing ran on an Illumina NextSeq500 with a MidOutput 150-cycle cartridge, using 156 Read1 and 15 Index1 cycles with kit custom primers. The pooled library was loaded at around 1.1 pM with approximately 20% PhiX control spiked in. On the study's bioinformatics: The vendor-processed data were analyzed in R, and a clonotype was defined as all T cells that share the same CDR3 nucleotide sequence. For clone abundance analyses, frequencies were normalized to the 10,000 most abundant clones in each sample. Public T cell clones, which averaged fewer than five per sample, were excluded before analysis. ImmunoMap was used for dominant motif analysis with the PAM10 matrix, a gap penalty of 30, and a homology threshold of 0.3, and any motif reaching a cumulative frequency of at least 0.01 was considered dominant. The immuneACCESS repertoire file appears here via TCRdb, limited to in-frame rearrangements. These files lack a portion of the clones; in checked studies, under half of the deficit traces to unresolved V genes, and the cause of the others is not known. V and J calls and clone size are given by that table; D and trimming were obtained from the DNA. Present in this sample are roughly 18,000 clones, around three fifths of which were seen just once. In total, the top ten clones hold approximately 33% of the sample.

In light of the paper, this sample's time point label describes: tumor resected at nephrectomy. The treatment or condition label for this specimen denotes: treatment-naive control, cytoreductive nephrectomy. Control tumors came from treatment-naive renal cell carcinoma patients who underwent cytoreductive nephrectomy without prior radiation. All patients had renal cell carcinoma with clear cell pathology. The control tumors used for TCR sequencing were from several females and approximately ten males, were resected between about 2011 and 2014, and had a median patient age of around 56 years (range about 35 to 90). Tumors were dissociated mechanically, digested with collagenase/hyaluronidase at 37 degrees C, processed in gentleMACS C tubes, and stored in liquid nitrogen. Genomic DNA for TCR sequencing was prepared using the QIAamp DNA Blood Mini Kit (Qiagen). The analyses included only samples that passed all quality control checks.

Deletion took 3 bases off V and 3 bases off J, with a span of 9 bases between the germline ends. CDR1 and CDR2 are read off the germline V gene as SGHAT and FQNNGV. The CDR3 starts with the cysteine, ends with the phenylalanine, and has 14 residues. Left in the record is the CDR3 DNA by itself, 42 bases read in frame from the first base. This TCR came from a man aged 50-60 years with renal cell carcinoma. The specimen comprised tumor tissue, sampled from a patient whose treatment was nephrectomy without radiotherapy. Recombination connected TRBV11-2 to TRBJ1-3, and perhaps TRBD1 as D gene, on 5 matching bases. The CDR3 here reads CASSFTTDGNTIYF. The bases are TGTGCCAGCAGCTTTACGACAGATGGAAACACCATATATTTT.